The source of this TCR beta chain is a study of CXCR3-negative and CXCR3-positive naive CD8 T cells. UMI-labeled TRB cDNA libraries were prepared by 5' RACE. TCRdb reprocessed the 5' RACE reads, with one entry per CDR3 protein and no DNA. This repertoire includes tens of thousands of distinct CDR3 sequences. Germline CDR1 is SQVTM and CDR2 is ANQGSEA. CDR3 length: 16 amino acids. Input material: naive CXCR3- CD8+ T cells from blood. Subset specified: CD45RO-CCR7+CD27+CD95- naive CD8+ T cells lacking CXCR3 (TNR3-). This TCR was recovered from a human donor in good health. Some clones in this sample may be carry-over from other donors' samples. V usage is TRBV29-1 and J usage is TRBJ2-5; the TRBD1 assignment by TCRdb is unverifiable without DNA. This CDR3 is CSVDGQKGEFQETQYF. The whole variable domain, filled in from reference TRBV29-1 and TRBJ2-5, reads SAVISQKPSRDICQRGTSLTIQCQVDSQVTMMFWYRQQPGQSLTLIATANQGSEATYESGFVIDKFPISRPNLTFSTLTVSNMSPEDSSIYLCSVDGQKGEFQETQYFGPGTRLLVL.